Described below is a single T cell receptor (beta chain) sequence and its context. The antigen this receptor binds is unknown. Base qualities are not at hand, and no much larger clone is one base apart. Based on the germline V gene, the CDR1 and CDR2 sequences are SQVTM and ANQGSEA. The CDR3 has 14 amino acids, counting the end cysteine and phenylalanine. This entry keeps only the CDR3 DNA: 42 bases, framed from base 1. Between the V and J ends, shortened by 3 bases and 0 bases respectively, the junction contains 10 bases. Participants in the prospective study were aged about 18 to 95 years, lived in 20 to 30 United States geographic areas, and enrolled through a virtual design. Cohort assignment in the prospective study relied on participant-reported clinical history from a screening survey and a study questionnaire. ImmuneRACE Cohort 3 recovered participants were defined by two consecutive negative NP/OP PCR tests, healthcare professional clearance, or symptom resolution. In the prospective study, mobile phlebotomists collected whole blood, serum and a nasopharyngeal or oropharyngeal swab from each participant. Prospective study participants could optionally give additional blood draws and questionnaires over a roughly 2-month period. Prospective study blood samples were shipped either frozen or at room temperature before DNA extraction.

The immunoSEQ Assay, a bias-controlled multiplex PCR, was used to amplify TCRbeta CDR3 regions from genomic DNA. As for how the authors treated the data: Within the assay, amplification of reference gene primers was used to estimate how many nucleated cells each sample contained. Sequence reads were collapsed and filtered to measure the absolute abundance of every unique TCRbeta CDR3 rearrangement. For each sample, productive Simpson clonality was calculated as the square root of Simpson's diversity index over productive rearrangements. The clones in this table, taken by TCRdb from immuneACCESS, are in-frame only. Not every clone is retained; where verified, under half of the shortfall comes from an unresolved V gene, and the cause of the rest is unknown. V and J calls and clone size follow that table, whereas D and trimming were derived from the DNA. This sample gives 320,000 or so clones in total; approximately 88% of them show up just once. The ten largest clones take up around 4.8% of the sample.

The data stem from a study of blood T cell repertoires in COVID-19 (TCRdb year 2020). Regarding the research as a whole: The collaborator samples originated in the United States, Italy and Spain and spanned the acute and convalescent phases of COVID-19. Subjects who had been exposed to COVID-19, were actively infected with it, or had recovered from it provided the deeply sampled blood TCRbeta repertoires that made up the dataset. The material from the prospective study consisted of cDNA or gDNA derived from T cells, B-cell-depleted T cells, or PBMCs. A freely available public database, intended as a resource for researchers studying the immune response to SARS-CoV-2, is where the repertoires were released. Sample metadata almost always included a de-identified subject ID, COVID-19 status, age in years and sex. Where available, HLA class I and class II types were obtained from metadata supplied by the sample provider rather than from assay-based typing. Samples were obtained from the ongoing ImmuneRACE study (first 160 participants) and from 1,254 subjects provided by 6 global collaborators. Paper-wide results and their limitations: How much clinical and demographic metadata was included differed by source and by participant, and the metadata was provided uncurated.

This receptor was obtained from a man aged 55-75 years who had recovered from COVID-19. The sequencing sample was made of PBMCs or T cells enriched from blood (not recorded which). The sequence is built from TRBV29-1 and TRBJ2-3; a weak D assignment points to TRBD2 (5 bases agree). In nucleotides, the sequence is TGCAGCGTTGAGGGCGGGCCGAGCACAGATACGCAGTATTTT. Its amino acids are CSVEGGPSTDTQYF.